This TCR beta chain was found in a study of CD8 T cells in Susac syndrome. Study as a whole: Intravenous immunoglobulin alone or corticosteroids were being given to patients with Susac syndrome at blood draw, unless they were therapy-naive. Study-level points and caveats: TCR sequencing and HLA analysis covered a relatively small number of individuals.

Random hexamers primed reverse transcription of about 0.5 to 1 ug RNA. TCRdb analysed the immunoSEQ multiplex PCR reads with MiXCR anew, one entry per CDR3 protein. Among under 300,000 distinct CDR3 sequences, 90% to 96% were seen once, and the ten largest hold under 0.12%. The study sequenced TCR beta in blood CD8+ and CD4+ T cells. V lost 2 bases to trimming and J lost 7 bases; unmatched junction nucleotides: 4. The CDR3 is 14 residues long. Per germline, CDR1 DFQATT and CDR2 SNEGSKA (reference sequence). Turning to this clonotype: Its antigen is undetermined.

The chain recombines TRBV20-1 with TRBJ2-1; 11 bases match TRBD2. The origin of this receptor is a human donor with Susac syndrome. Sequenced input: CD4+ T cells from PBMCs. Here the CDR3 DNA reads TGCAGTGCTAGATTAGCGGGAGGGACGAATGAGCAGTTCTTC. It translates to CSARLAGGTNEQFF.